The rows below give T cell receptor beta chains drawn from one sample of a study of blood T cell repertoires in COVID-19. Clones were read by immunoSEQ multiplex PCR, and TCRdb kept only the in-frame ones, dropping some. Of 200,000 to 250,000 clones in the sample, 90% were seen once. Input material: peripheral blood. These receptor sequences come from a man under 40 with COVID-19, enrolled during active disease. Both conserved end residues are part of each CDR3. Fields, in order: clone size, D gene, V gene, J gene, CDR3 protein, CDR3 DNA. D genes are given only for firm matches. Not all rows give a size; the values are once, few, many and, for expanded clones, a class.

clone_size: NA; d_call: TRBD2; v_call: TRBV15; j_call: TRBJ2-1; cdr3_aa: CAKLNKRERGNNEQFF; cdr3_nt: TGTGCCAAGTTGAATAAGCGGGAGAGAGGGAACAATGAGCAGTTCTTC
clone_size: NA; d_call: NA; v_call: TRBV27; j_call: TRBJ1-2; cdr3_aa: CASSLSRRGQGYGYTF; cdr3_nt: TGTGCCAGCAGTTTATCGAGGCGGGGGCAAGGCTATGGCTACACCTTC
clone_size: NA; d_call: TRBD1; v_call: TRBV3-1/TRBV3-2; j_call: TRBJ1-2; cdr3_aa: CASSQKGGQYYGYTF; cdr3_nt: TGTGCCAGCAGCCAAAAGGGGGGACAGTACTATGGCTACACCTTC
clone_size: NA; d_call: NA; v_call: TRBV18; j_call: TRBJ1-6; cdr3_aa: CASSPPVQHSYNSPLHF; cdr3_nt: TGTGCCAGCTCACCACCGGTACAGCACTCCTATAATTCACCCCTCCACTTT
clone_size: NA; d_call: NA; v_call: TRBV19; j_call: TRBJ2-7; cdr3_aa: CASSVPRDSYEQYF; cdr3_nt: TGTGCCAGTAGTGTTCCTCGGGACTCCTACGAGCAGTACTTC
clone_size: NA; d_call: TRBD1; v_call: TRBV6-5; j_call: TRBJ1-2; cdr3_aa: CAGTQGAEGYTF; cdr3_nt: TGTGCCGGGACACAGGGGGCTGAAGGCTACACCTTC
clone_size: NA; d_call: NA; v_call: TRBV20-1; j_call: TRBJ1-4; cdr3_aa: CSASTRGDVEKLFF; cdr3_nt: TGCAGTGCTAGTACTCGCGGGGACGTAGAAAAACTGTTTTTT
clone_size: NA; d_call: NA; v_call: TRBV28; j_call: TRBJ2-1; cdr3_aa: CASRVSEGQKYNEQFF; cdr3_nt: TGTGCCAGCAGGGTATCGGAGGGACAGAAATACAATGAGCAGTTCTTC
clone_size: NA; d_call: TRBD2; v_call: TRBV6-2/TRBV6-3; j_call: TRBJ2-1; cdr3_aa: CASSTRPGLAGVGDEQFF; cdr3_nt: TGTGCCAGCAGCACGAGACCGGGACTAGCGGGAGTCGGGGATGAGCAGTTCTTC
clone_size: NA; d_call: TRBD2; v_call: TRBV4-1; j_call: TRBJ2-3; cdr3_aa: CASSHSPSGGASDTQYF; cdr3_nt: TGCGCCAGCAGCCACTCGCCTAGCGGGGGGGCATCAGATACGCAGTATTTT
clone_size: NA; d_call: TRBD1; v_call: TRBV18; j_call: TRBJ1-5; cdr3_aa: CASSDRGGNQPQHF; cdr3_nt: TGTGCCAGCTCAGACAGGGGAGGGAATCAGCCCCAGCATTTT
clone_size: NA; d_call: NA; v_call: TRBV4-3; j_call: TRBJ2-7; cdr3_aa: CASSQDLTGPTYEQYF; cdr3_nt: TGCGCCAGCAGCCAAGATCTAACAGGGCCCACCTACGAGCAGTACTTC
clone_size: few; d_call: TRBD2; v_call: TRBV7-2; j_call: TRBJ2-7; cdr3_aa: CASNTRAGGGYEQYF; cdr3_nt: TGTGCCAGCAATACAAGGGCGGGAGGGGGCTACGAGCAGTACTTC
clone_size: once; d_call: TRBD2; v_call: TRBV27; j_call: TRBJ2-2; cdr3_aa: CASSLWGTSGRYTGELFF; cdr3_nt: TGTGCCAGCAGTTTATGGGGGACTAGCGGTAGATACACCGGGGAGCTGTTTTTT
clone_size: NA; d_call: TRBD1; v_call: TRBV5-6; j_call: TRBJ1-5; cdr3_aa: CASSLSDRFSSNQPQHF; cdr3_nt: TGTGCCAGCAGCCTATCGGACAGGTTTTCCAGCAATCAGCCCCAGCATTTT
clone_size: NA; d_call: NA; v_call: TRBV27; j_call: TRBJ1-3; cdr3_aa: CASSLGTSNGNTIYF; cdr3_nt: TGTGCCAGCAGTTTAGGGACATCGAACGGAAACACCATATATTTT
clone_size: once; d_call: NA; v_call: TRBV7-9; j_call: TRBJ1-1; cdr3_aa: CASSLMGQRTEAFF; cdr3_nt: TGTGCCAGCAGCTTAATGGGGCAAAGAACTGAAGCTTTCTTT
clone_size: NA; d_call: NA; v_call: TRBV6-5; j_call: TRBJ1-3; cdr3_aa: CASSYSAPTSGNTIYF; cdr3_nt: TGTGCCAGCAGTTACTCGGCTCCCACCTCTGGAAACACCATATATTTT
clone_size: NA; d_call: NA; v_call: TRBV10-3; j_call: TRBJ2-2; cdr3_aa: CAGGDQTTGELFF; cdr3_nt: TGTGCCGGAGGGGACCAGACGACCGGGGAGCTGTTTTTT
clone_size: once; d_call: NA; v_call: TRBV10-3; j_call: TRBJ1-5; cdr3_aa: CAISESWGESNQPQHF; cdr3_nt: TGTGCCATCAGTGAGTCTTGGGGGGAGTCCAATCAGCCCCAGCATTTT
clone_size: NA; d_call: NA; v_call: TRBV7-2; j_call: TRBJ2-7; cdr3_aa: CASSQEGADYEQYF; cdr3_nt: TGTGCCAGCAGCCAAGAGGGCGCAGACTACGAGCAGTACTTC
clone_size: NA; d_call: NA; v_call: TRBV7-2; j_call: TRBJ2-1; cdr3_aa: CASSLGGPPINEQFF; cdr3_nt: TGTGCCAGCAGCTTAGGCGGGCCTCCGATCAATGAGCAGTTCTTC
clone_size: few; d_call: NA; v_call: TRBV13; j_call: TRBJ1-2; cdr3_aa: CASSASVSPNYGYTF; cdr3_nt: TGTGCCAGCAGCGCCTCGGTTTCTCCCAACTATGGCTACACCTTC
clone_size: NA; d_call: TRBD2; v_call: TRBV27; j_call: TRBJ2-1; cdr3_aa: CASSLYLAGVPNEQFF; cdr3_nt: TGTGCCAGCAGTTTATATCTAGCGGGAGTGCCCAATGAGCAGTTCTTC
clone_size: NA; d_call: TRBD1; v_call: TRBV7-3; j_call: TRBJ1-6; cdr3_aa: CASSLKGRDSSPLHF; cdr3_nt: TGTGCCAGCAGCTTAAAAGGCCGGGACAGTTCACCCCTCCACTTT
clone_size: medium-sized; d_call: TRBD1; v_call: TRBV4-3; j_call: TRBJ2-7; cdr3_aa: CASSQAVDRVFDEQYF; cdr3_nt: TGCGCCAGCAGCCAAGCTGTGGACAGGGTATTCGACGAGCAGTACTTC
clone_size: NA; d_call: TRBD2; v_call: TRBV2; j_call: TRBJ2-3; cdr3_aa: CASVAGGPDTQYF; cdr3_nt: TGTGCCAGCGTAGCGGGAGGGCCAGATACGCAGTATTTT
clone_size: NA; d_call: NA; v_call: TRBV7-3; j_call: TRBJ1-1; cdr3_aa: CASSYSGNTEAFF; cdr3_nt: TGTGCCAGCAGCTACTCCGGGAACACTGAAGCTTTCTTT
clone_size: NA; d_call: NA; v_call: TRBV6-5; j_call: TRBJ1-3; cdr3_aa: CASSSDRKSSGNTIYF; cdr3_nt: TGTGCCAGCAGTTCAGACAGGAAGAGCTCTGGAAACACCATATATTTT
clone_size: NA; d_call: TRBD1; v_call: TRBV18; j_call: TRBJ2-7; cdr3_aa: CASSPAGTGFNEQYF; cdr3_nt: TGTGCCAGCTCACCTGCCGGGACAGGGTTTAACGAGCAGTACTTC
clone_size: NA; d_call: TRBD1; v_call: TRBV18; j_call: TRBJ2-7; cdr3_aa: CASSSQGQTTYEQYF; cdr3_nt: TGTGCCAGCTCATCGCAGGGACAGACTACCTACGAGCAGTACTTC
clone_size: NA; d_call: NA; v_call: TRBV27; j_call: TRBJ2-6; cdr3_aa: CASSEGSGANVLTF; cdr3_nt: TGTGCCAGCAGTGAGGGTTCTGGGGCCAACGTCCTGACTTTC
clone_size: NA; d_call: NA; v_call: TRBV6-2/TRBV6-3; j_call: TRBJ1-5; cdr3_aa: CASSYSQLMPQHF; cdr3_nt: TGTGCCAGCAGTTACTCCCAGTTGATGCCCCAGCATTTT
clone_size: NA; d_call: NA; v_call: TRBV19; j_call: TRBJ1-2; cdr3_aa: CASSIPEVYGYTF; cdr3_nt: TGTGCCAGTAGTATCCCGGAGGTTTATGGCTACACCTTC
clone_size: NA; d_call: TRBD1; v_call: TRBV10-3; j_call: TRBJ2-7; cdr3_aa: CAIRTDRGNPYEQYF; cdr3_nt: TGTGCCATCAGAACCGACAGGGGGAACCCCTACGAGCAGTACTTC
clone_size: NA; d_call: NA; v_call: TRBV7-6; j_call: TRBJ2-6; cdr3_aa: CASSFEQGTSGANVLTF; cdr3_nt: TGTGCCAGCAGCTTTGAGCAGGGGACCTCTGGGGCCAACGTCCTGACTTTC